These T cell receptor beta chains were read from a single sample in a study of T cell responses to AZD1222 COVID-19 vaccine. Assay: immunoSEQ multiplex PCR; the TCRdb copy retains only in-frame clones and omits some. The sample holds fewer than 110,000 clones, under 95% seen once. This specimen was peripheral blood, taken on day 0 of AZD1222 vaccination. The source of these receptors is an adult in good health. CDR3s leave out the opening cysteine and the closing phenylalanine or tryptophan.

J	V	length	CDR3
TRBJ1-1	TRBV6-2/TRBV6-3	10	ASSYLGSEAF
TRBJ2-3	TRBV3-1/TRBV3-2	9	ASGATHTQY
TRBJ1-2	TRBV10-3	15	AISELSTGLMAYGYT
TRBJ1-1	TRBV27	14	ASSLSTGTGGTEAF
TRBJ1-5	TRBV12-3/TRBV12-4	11	ASTEGFGQPQH
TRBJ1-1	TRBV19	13	ASSPIRGASTEAF
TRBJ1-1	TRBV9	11	ASSVATQGEAF
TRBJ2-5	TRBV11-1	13	ASSFEGKVEETQY
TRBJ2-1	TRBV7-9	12	ASNEPGLVNEQF
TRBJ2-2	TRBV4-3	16	ASSQIRLGSANTGELF
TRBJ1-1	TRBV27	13	ASSRYSPKNTEAF
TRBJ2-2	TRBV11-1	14	ASSPGGGAATGELF
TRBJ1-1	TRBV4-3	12	ASSDRVWGTEAF
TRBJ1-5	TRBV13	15	ASSSKGAPSSNQPQH
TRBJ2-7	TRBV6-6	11	ASKVGSAYEQY
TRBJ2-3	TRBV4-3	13	ASSQIGTPRDTQY
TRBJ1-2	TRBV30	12	AWSPSRFNYGYT
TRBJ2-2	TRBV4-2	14	ASSQDRRWASGELF
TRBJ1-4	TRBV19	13	ASSLGGDSNEKLF
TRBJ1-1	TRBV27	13	ASSLAGEMNTEAF
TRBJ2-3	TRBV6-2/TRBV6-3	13	ASSYEGPRGDTQY
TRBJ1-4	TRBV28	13	ASSSNRGLNEKLF
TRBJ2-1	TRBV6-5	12	ASSPGLSGGKQF
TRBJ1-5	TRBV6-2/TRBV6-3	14	ASSSVGGRTGQPQH
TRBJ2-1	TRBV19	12	ASGTGLAGEEQF
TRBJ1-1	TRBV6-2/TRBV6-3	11	ASSYRQDTQAF
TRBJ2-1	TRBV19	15	ASRGTGGPGAYNEQF
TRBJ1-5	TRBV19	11	ASSPGEYQPQH
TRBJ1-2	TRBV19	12	ASSIGVRAGGYT
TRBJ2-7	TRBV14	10	ASSTTRYEQY
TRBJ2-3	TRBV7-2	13	ASSLVQRASDTQY
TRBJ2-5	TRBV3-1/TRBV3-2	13	ASSPTGWGSETQY
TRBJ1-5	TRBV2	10	ASSDEDQPQH
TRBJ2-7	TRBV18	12	ASSPRTATYEQY
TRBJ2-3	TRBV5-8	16	ASSNQPWGVLRRDTQY
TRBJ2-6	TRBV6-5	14	ASSYSGGTGANVLT
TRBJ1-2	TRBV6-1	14	ASSEADRVGTGGYT
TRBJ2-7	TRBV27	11	ASSLSLGYEQY
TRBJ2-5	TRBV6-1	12	ASSEVGTAETQY
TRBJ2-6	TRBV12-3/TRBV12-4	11	ASSHSGANVLT
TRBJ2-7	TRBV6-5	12	ASRILLDRYEQY
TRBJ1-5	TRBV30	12	AWSASLGNQPQH
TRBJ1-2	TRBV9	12	ASSVRTGGTGYT
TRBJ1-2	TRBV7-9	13	ASSLTGLGDYGYT
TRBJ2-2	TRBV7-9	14	ASTQFLRGYTGELF
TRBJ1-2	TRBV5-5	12	ASSLWQASYGYT
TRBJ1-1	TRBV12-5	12	ASEPPGKNTEAF
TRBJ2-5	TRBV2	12	ASESPGPSETQY
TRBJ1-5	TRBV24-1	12	ATSEPGQNQPQH
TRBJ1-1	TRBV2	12	ASSGGGTGPEAF
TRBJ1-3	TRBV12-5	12	ASGRGGSRNTIY
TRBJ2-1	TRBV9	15	ASSVDPGGGALNEQF
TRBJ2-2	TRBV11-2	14	ASSLEGGTYTGELF
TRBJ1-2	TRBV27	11	ASSLTGSYGYT